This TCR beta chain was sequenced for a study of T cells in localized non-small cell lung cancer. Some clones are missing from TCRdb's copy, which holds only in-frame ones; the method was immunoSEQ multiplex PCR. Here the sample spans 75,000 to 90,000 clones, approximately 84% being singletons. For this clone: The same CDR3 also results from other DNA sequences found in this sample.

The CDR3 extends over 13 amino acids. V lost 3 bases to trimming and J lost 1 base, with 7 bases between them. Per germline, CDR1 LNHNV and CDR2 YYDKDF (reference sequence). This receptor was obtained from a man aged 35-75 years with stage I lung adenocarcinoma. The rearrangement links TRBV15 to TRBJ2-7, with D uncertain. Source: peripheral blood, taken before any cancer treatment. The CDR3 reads CATSRDPSYEQYF. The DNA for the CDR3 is TGTGCCACCAGCAGGGACCCTTCCTACGAGCAGTACTTC.